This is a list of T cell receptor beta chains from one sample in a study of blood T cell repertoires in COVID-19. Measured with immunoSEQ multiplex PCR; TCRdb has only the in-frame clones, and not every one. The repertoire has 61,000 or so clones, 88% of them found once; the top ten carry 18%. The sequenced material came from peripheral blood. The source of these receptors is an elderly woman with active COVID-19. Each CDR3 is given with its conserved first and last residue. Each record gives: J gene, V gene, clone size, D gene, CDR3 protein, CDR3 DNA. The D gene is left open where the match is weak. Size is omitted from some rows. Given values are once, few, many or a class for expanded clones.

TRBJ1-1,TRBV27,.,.,CASSPQGRNTEAFF,TGTGCCAGCAGTCCTCAGGGTCGGAACACTGAAGCTTTCTTT
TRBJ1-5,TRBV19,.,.,CASTAGEMGQPQHF,TGTGCCAGTACCGCGGGGGAAATGGGCCAGCCCCAGCATTTT
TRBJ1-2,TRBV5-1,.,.,CASSPGGSSYGYTF,TGCGCCAGCAGCCCTGGCGGTTCAAGCTATGGCTACACCTTC
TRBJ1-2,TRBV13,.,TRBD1,CATGRQGNYGYTF,TGTGCCACCGGTCGACAGGGGAACTATGGCTACACCTTC
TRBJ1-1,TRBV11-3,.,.,CASSPGENTEAFF,TGTGCCAGCAGCCCAGGGGAGAACACTGAAGCTTTCTTT
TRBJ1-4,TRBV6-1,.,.,CASSERGFNEKLFF,TGTGCCAGCAGTGAAAGGGGTTTTAATGAAAAACTGTTTTTT
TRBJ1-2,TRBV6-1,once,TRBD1,CASSEERGLVYGYTF,TGTGCCAGCAGTGAAGAGAGGGGGCTGGTCTATGGCTACACCTTC
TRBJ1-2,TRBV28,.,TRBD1,CASTWDRGNYGYTF,TGTGCCAGCACATGGGACAGGGGTAACTATGGCTACACCTTC
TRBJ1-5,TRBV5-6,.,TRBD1,CASSHLGTGGLNQPQHF,TGTGCCAGCAGCCACCTCGGGACAGGGGGCCTCAATCAGCCCCAGCATTTT
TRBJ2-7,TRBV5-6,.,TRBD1,CASSSPGQGNVEQYF,TGTGCCAGCAGCTCTCCGGGACAGGGGAATGTCGAGCAGTACTTC
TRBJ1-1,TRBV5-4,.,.,CASSPGGSMNTEAFF,TGTGCCAGCAGCCCGGGGGGGTCTATGAACACTGAAGCTTTCTTT
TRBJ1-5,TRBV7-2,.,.,CASSYTQGQPQHF,TGTGCCAGCAGCTACACACAGGGTCAGCCCCAGCATTTT
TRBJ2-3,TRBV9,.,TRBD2,CASSPGDSGGALTDTQYF,TGTGCCAGCAGCCCAGGGGATAGCGGGGGGGCGCTCACAGATACGCAGTATTTT
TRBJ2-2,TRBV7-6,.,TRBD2,CASSELAGGPYTGELFF,TGTGCCAGCAGCGAACTAGCGGGGGGGCCTTACACCGGGGAGCTGTTTTTT
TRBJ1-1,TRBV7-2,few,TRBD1,CASSLLGQGYTEAFF,TGTGCCAGCAGCTTATTGGGACAGGGCTACACTGAAGCTTTCTTT
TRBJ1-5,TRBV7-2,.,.,CASSLDSSYQPQHF,TGTGCCAGCAGCTTAGACAGTAGTTATCAGCCCCAGCATTTT
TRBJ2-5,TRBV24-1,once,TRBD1,CATGQELETQYF,TGTGCCACTGGACAGGAGCTTGAGACCCAGTACTTC
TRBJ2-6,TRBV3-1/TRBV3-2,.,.,CASSLRVSGANVLTF,TGTGCCAGCAGCCTCAGGGTCTCTGGGGCCAACGTCCTGACTTTC
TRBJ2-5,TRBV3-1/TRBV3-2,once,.,CASSQERGLETQYF,TGTGCCAGCAGCCAAGAGCGGGGCTTAGAGACCCAGTACTTC
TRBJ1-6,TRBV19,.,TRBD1,CASSPQTGVRSPLHF,TGTGCCAGTAGCCCACAAACAGGGGTTCGGTCACCCCTCCACTTT
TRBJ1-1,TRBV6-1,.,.,CASSEQGMGTEAFF,TGTGCCAGCAGTGAACAGGGCATGGGCACTGAAGCTTTCTTT
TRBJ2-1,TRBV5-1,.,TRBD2,CASSFVAGGYLEQFF,TGCGCCAGCAGCTTTGTAGCGGGGGGATACCTTGAGCAGTTCTTC
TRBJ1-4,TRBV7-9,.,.,CASSLGGRMSEKLFF,TGTGCCAGCAGCTTAGGAGGGAGGATGAGTGAAAAACTGTTTTTT
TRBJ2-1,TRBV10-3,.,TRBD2,CAISHPGLVPLSSYNEQFF,TGTGCCATCAGTCATCCGGGACTAGTGCCCCTGAGCTCCTACAATGAGCAGTTCTTC
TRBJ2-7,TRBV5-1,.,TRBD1,CASSPQGNSYEQYF,TGCGCCAGCAGCCCACAGGGGAATTCCTACGAGCAGTACTTC
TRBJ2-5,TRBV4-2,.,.,CASSPTQGVQVTQYF,TGTGCCAGCAGCCCTACCCAAGGGGTTCAAGTAACCCAGTACTTC
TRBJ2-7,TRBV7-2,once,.,CASSLGQLYEQYF,TGTGCCAGCAGCTTAGGCCAGTTATACGAGCAGTACTTC
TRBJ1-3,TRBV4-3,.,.,CASSPHFSGAGNTIYF,TGCGCCAGCAGCCCCCACTTTTCAGGGGCTGGAAACACCATATATTTT
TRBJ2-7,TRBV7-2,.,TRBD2,CASSPVSSGGATILQYF,TGTGCCAGCAGCCCTGTCAGTAGCGGGGGGGCCACTATATTGCAGTACTTC
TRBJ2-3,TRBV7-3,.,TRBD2,CASSSGGADTQYF,TGTGCCAGCAGCTCCGGGGGGGCAGATACGCAGTATTTT
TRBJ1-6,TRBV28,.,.,CASQTIQRQGNFIDYNSPLHF,TGTGCCAGCCAAACTATTCAAAGGCAGGGAAATTTTATCGACTATAATTCACCCCTCCACTTT
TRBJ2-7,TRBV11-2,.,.,CASSLDLVSSYEQYF,TGTGCCAGCAGCTTAGATCTAGTGAGCTCCTACGAGCAGTACTTC
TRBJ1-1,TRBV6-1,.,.,CASSLSGVHTEAFF,TGTGCCAGCAGTCTTAGCGGGGTCCACACTGAAGCTTTCTTT
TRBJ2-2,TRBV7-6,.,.,CASSFNPGWEASGELFF,TGTGCCAGCAGTTTCAATCCCGGCTGGGAGGCTTCCGGGGAGCTGTTTTTT
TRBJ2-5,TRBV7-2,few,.,CASSLLGGGGETQYF,TGTGCCAGCAGCTTATTGGGGGGAGGTGGGGAGACCCAGTACTTC
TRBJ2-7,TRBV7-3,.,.,CASSLMPQGNEQYF,TGTGCCAGCAGCTTAATGCCGCAGGGTAACGAGCAGTACTTC
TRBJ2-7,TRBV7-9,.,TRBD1,CASSSYPGQGEQYF,TGTGCCAGCAGTTCATACCCGGGACAGGGGGAGCAGTACTTC
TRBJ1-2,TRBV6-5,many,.,CASSYGGYGYTF,TGTGCCAGCAGCTACGGCGGGTATGGCTACACCTTC
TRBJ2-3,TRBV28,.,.,CASSSYTDTQYF,TGTGCCAGCAGTTCCTACACAGATACGCAGTATTTT
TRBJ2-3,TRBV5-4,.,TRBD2,CASSRRTSGGASDTQYF,TGTGCCAGCAGCAGAAGGACTAGCGGGGGGGCTTCAGATACGCAGTATTTT
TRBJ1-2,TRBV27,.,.,CASSLTGHGYTF,TGTGCCAGCAGCCTGACAGGCCATGGCTACACCTTC
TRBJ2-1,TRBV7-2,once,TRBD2,CASSKAGLAAYNEQFF,TGTGCCAGCAGCAAGGCGGGACTAGCGGCTTACAATGAGCAGTTCTTC
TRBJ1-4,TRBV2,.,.,CASGYRRGGNEKLFF,TGTGCCAGCGGCTATAGACGGGGTGGTAATGAAAAACTGTTTTTT
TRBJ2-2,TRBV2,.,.,CASSLHTGELFF,TGTGCCAGCAGTCTACACACCGGGGAGCTGTTTTTT
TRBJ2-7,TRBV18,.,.,CASSPQGAGTRYEQYF,TGTGCCAGCTCACCACAGGGGGCCGGGACTAGATACGAGCAGTACTTC
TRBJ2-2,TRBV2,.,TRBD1,CASSNGRQGASTGELFF,TGTGCCAGCAGTAACGGGAGACAGGGGGCGAGCACCGGGGAGCTGTTTTTT
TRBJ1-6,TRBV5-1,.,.,CASRYSGEGSPLHF,TGCGCCAGCCGCTACTCGGGGGAGGGTTCACCCCTCCACTTT
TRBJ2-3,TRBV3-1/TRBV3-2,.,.,CASSQLSIGGPTDTQYF,TGTGCCAGCAGCCAACTTTCAATCGGGGGGCCCACAGATACGCAGTATTTT
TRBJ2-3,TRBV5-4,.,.,CASSIDFSTDTQYF,TGTGCCAGCAGCATAGATTTCAGCACAGATACGCAGTATTTT
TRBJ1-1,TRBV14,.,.,CASRPTGKLEAFF,TGTGCCAGCAGACCGACGGGGAAGCTTGAAGCTTTCTTT
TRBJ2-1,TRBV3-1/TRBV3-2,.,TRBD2,CASSHDFGIAGGSTYNEQFF,TGTGCCAGCAGCCATGACTTTGGCATAGCGGGGGGATCCACCTACAATGAGCAGTTCTTC
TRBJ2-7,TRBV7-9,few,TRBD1,CASAPGQGLSPYF,TGTGCCAGCGCCCCGGGACAGGGACTTTCCCCGTACTTC
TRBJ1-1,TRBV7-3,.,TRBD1,CASSSIPLHTGGWGRTEAFF,TGTGCCAGCAGCTCTATTCCCCTACATACAGGGGGCTGGGGGAGGACTGAAGCTTTCTTT